One and the same sample provided the 5 T cell receptor beta chains below, sequenced in a study of cytomegalovirus exposure and HLA in healthy donors. Both 60 Vbeta primers and 13 Jbeta primers went into the PCR. Clones were read by immunoSEQ multiplex PCR, and TCRdb kept only the in-frame ones, dropping some. The sample yields nearly 110,000 clones, 60% to 80% seen once. Sequencing was carried out using PBMCs. The receptors derive from a boy younger than 18 in good health and CMV-seronegative.

V is TRBV28 and J is TRBJ2-1, with 10 bases fitting TRBD2. The length of the CDR3 is 15 residues. The ends lost 6 bases at V and 1 base at J; junction bases unmatched: 3. Germline-derived CDR1 and CDR2 are MDHEN and SYDVKM. For the CDR3, the DNA is TGTGCCAGCAGCTTAGCGGGGGGATCCTACAATGAGCAGTTCTTC. Translation gives CASSLAGGSYNEQFF.

Turning to this clone: Other DNA sequences in the sample encode the same CDR3. The rearrangement links TRBV6-5 to TRBJ1-1, with D possibly TRBD1 on 5 matching bases. Trimming stripped 8 bases from V and 1 base from J, with 11 bases between. The CDR3 extends over 13 amino acids. Per the germline V gene, CDR1 is MNHEY and CDR2 is SVGAGI. CDR3 sequence (DNA): TGTGCCAGCTCCCGCGGGGGGAACACTGAAGCTTTCTTT. Encoded protein: CASSRGGNTEAFF.

The chain uses TRBV13 and TRBJ1-1; D is ambiguous. Trimming took 3 bases from V and 7 from J, leaving 12 bases between them. CDR1 and CDR2 from the germline V gene are PRHDT and FYEKMQ (reference sequence). CDR3 length equals 13 residues. CDR3 nucleotides: TGTGCCAGCAGCTTTTTAGCCCAAATTGAAGCTTTCTTT. Its protein is CASSFLAQIEAFF.

V is TRBV5-4 and J is TRBJ2-2; TRBD2 matches at 9 bases. CDR3 length: 17 amino acids. The junction had 6 bases not matched to a gene; V was cut back by 0 bases and J by 3 bases. Germline CDR1 is SGHNT and CDR2 is YYREEE (reference sequence). CDR3 bases: TGTGCCAGCAGCTTGGTGGCGGGAGGGCCTTACACCGGGGAGCTGTTTTTT. Its translation is CASSLVAGGPYTGELFF.

This clone has only one observation. The chain is built from TRBV1 and TRBJ2-5; the DNA was not compared with TRBD2, the D call given in the table. TRBV1 is marked as a pseudogene. CDR3 length: 16 residues. The CDR3 sequence is CTSSQLAGGLQETQYF. The CDR3 DNA reads TGCACCAGCAGCCAGCTAGCGGGGGGGTTACAAGAGACCCAGTACTTC.